These 30 T cell receptor beta chains were all obtained from the same sample, sequenced in a study of cytomegalovirus exposure and HLA in healthy donors. Primers included in the PCR were 60 Vbeta and 13 Jbeta primers. Data came from immunoSEQ multiplex PCR; TCRdb stores just in-frame clones and leaves some out. The sample consists of about 120,000 clones, more than 60% of them appearing once. Sequencing used PBMCs. The receptors originated from a woman aged 40 to 50 in good health and CMV-seronegative.

The V call is TRBV5-1, the J call TRBJ2-7; 7 bases agree with TRBD1. Germline V gene lookup returns CDR1 SGHRS and CDR2 YFSETQ. Germline trimming cut 4 bases from V and 3 bases from J; bases unmatched to any gene: 7. This CDR3 is 14 amino acids long. CDR3 in DNA: TGCGCCAGCAGCACGGGACAGTTTATCTACGAGCAGTACTTC. Translation: CASSTGQFIYEQYF.

This chain connects TRBV9 to TRBJ2-1; a possible D gene is TRBD2 (6 bases). CDR3 size: 16 residues. V dropped 3 bases and J dropped 2 bases, with 15 bases sitting between them. Germline lookup yields CDR1 SGDLS and CDR2 YYNGEE. In DNA form, the CDR3 reads TGTGCCAGCAGCGGCGCCGGGGGATTAACCTACAATGAGCAGTTCTTC. This gives the protein CASSGAGGLTYNEQFF.

V and J are TRBV5-4 and TRBJ2-5; D might be TRBD2 (5 bases). The CDR3 contains 15 residues. Deletions cut 0 bases from V and 1 base from J, with 10 bases between. Germline V lookup: CDR1 SGHNT, CDR2 YYREEE (reference sequence). The CDR3 DNA sequence: TGTGCCAGCAGCTTGGCCAGCGGACCCCAAGAGACCCAGTACTTC. Encoded protein: CASSLASGPQETQYF.

The V and J genes are TRBV5-1 and TRBJ2-2; TRBD1 matches 7 bases. This CDR3 contains 15 residues. The V and J ends lost 4 bases and 5 bases, in that order; junction bases with no gene match: 8. Per the germline V gene, CDR1 is SGHRS and CDR2 is YFSETQ. CDR3 DNA: TGCGCCAGCAGCGCCATGACAGGGCGAACCGGGGAGCTGTTTTTT. Its protein is CASSAMTGRTGELFF.

The chain carries TRBV4-1 and TRBJ2-7; TRBD2 matches 9 bases. V trimming: 3 bases; J trimming: 4 bases; junction bases outside the gene matches: 10. CDR1 is MGHRA, CDR2 YSYEKL, per germline. The CDR3 length is 16 residues. The CDR3 bases are TGCGCCAGCAGCCAGCCTTCTAGCGGGAAGACTTACGAGCAGTACTTC. Translated: CASSQPSSGKTYEQYF.

This chain links TRBV5-1 with TRBJ2-3; D possibly corresponds to TRBD2 (6 bases). The CDR3 loop spans 15 amino acids. The V gene lost 0 bases and the J gene lost 3 bases, with 11 bases spanning the gap. Per germline, CDR1 SGHRS and CDR2 YFSETQ. In DNA, the CDR3 is TGCGCCAGCAGCTTGGAGAGCGGGTTGACAGATACGCAGTATTTT. Translation gives CASSLESGLTDTQYF.

V gene TRBV18 combines with J gene TRBJ1-1, with D unresolved. Germline values: CDR1 KGHSH, CDR2 LQKENI. CDR3 length equals 12 residues. Trimming took off 1 base at V and 6 bases at J, with 6 bases between the two ends. The DNA of the CDR3 is TGTGCCAGCTCACCACTGGGCCCTGAAGCTTTCTTT. This gives the protein CASSPLGPEAFF.

The V call is TRBV4-3, the J call TRBJ2-2; 9 bases line up with TRBD1. After removal of 4 bases from V and 5 bases from J, the junction contained 14 bases not matched to a gene. CDR1 is LGHNA, CDR2 YSLEER, per germline. The CDR3 covers 18 residues. The CDR3, as DNA: TGCGCCAGCAGCCCTTCTCGGGACAGGGCTTCCCTAACCGGGGAGCTGTTTTTT. It codes for CASSPSRDRASLTGELFF.

This clone came up a few times. The V call is TRBV11-3, the J call TRBJ2-7, with 10 bases matching TRBD2. With V trimmed by 0 bases and J by 4 bases, 3 bases remained unmatched. Germline-derived CDR1 and CDR2 are SGHNT and YENEEA. The CDR3 length is 15 residues. The CDR3 nucleotides read TGTGCCAGCAGCTTAGAACTAGCGGGGCCTTACGAGCAGTACTTC. As protein: CASSLELAGPYEQYF. The variable domain in full, with the rest retrieved from reference TRBV11-3 and TRBJ2-7, is EAGVVQSPRYKIIEKKQPVAFWCNPISGHNTLYWYLQNLGQGPELLIRYENEEAVDDSQLPKDRFSAERLKGVDSTLKIQPAELGDSAVYLCASSLELAGPYEQYFGPGTRLTVT.

The chain has TRBV6-1 and TRBJ2-5; the match to TRBD2 covers 9 bases. The J call may be incorrect, as the DNA end agrees better with TRBJ2-7. This CDR3 has 15 residues. Looked up from germline, CDR1 is MNHNS and CDR2 is SASEGT. CDR3 residues: CASRTLAGSSYEQYF. In nucleotides, the CDR3 is TGTGCCAGCAGAACCCTAGCGGGGAGCTCCTACGAGCAGTACTTC.

This clone was picked up a small number of times. The chain joins TRBV9 to TRBJ1-4; perhaps TRBD1 as D (6 bases). The CDR3 length is 19 residues. Germline-derived CDR1 and CDR2 are SGDLS and YYNGEE. The V end was cut by 0 bases, the J end by 4 bases, with 22 bases between. The DNA of the CDR3 is TGTGCCAGCAGCGTAGGTTTAGGAGGAACAGGGAAGAGTAATGAAAAACTGTTTTTT. This gives the protein CASSVGLGGTGKSNEKLFF.

In its sample, this clone was seen a few times. V and J are TRBV6-6 and TRBJ2-7, with TRBD2 matching over 9 bases. The junction had 0 bases not matched to a gene; V was cut back by 3 bases and J by 3 bases. Per the germline V gene, CDR1 is MNHNY and CDR2 is SVGAGI (reference sequence). This CDR3 comprises 13 residues. The CDR3, as DNA: TGTGCCAGCAGTTATAGCGGGAGCTACGAGCAGTACTTC. Translating gives CASSYSGSYEQYF.

The chain uses TRBV29-1 and TRBJ1-2, with 7 bases that match TRBD1. Germline V gene sequence: CDR1 SQVTM, CDR2 ANQGSEA. The trim removed 6 bases at V and 7 bases at J, leaving 5 bases unmatched. This CDR3 is 11 amino acids long. This CDR3 reads CSVGDSRGYTF. In DNA form, the CDR3 reads TGCAGCGTCGGGGACAGCCGTGGCTACACCTTC.

The genes are TRBV30 and TRBJ1-1; D gene unclear. With 1 base removed from V and 5 bases from J, the gap between germline ends came to 11 bases. Germline CDR1 GTSNPN, CDR2 SVGIG (reference sequence). The CDR3 spans 13 residues. The CDR3 reads CAWSGDLETEAFF. CDR3 nucleotides: TGTGCCTGGAGTGGCGACTTAGAAACTGAAGCTTTCTTT.

The chain carries TRBV28 and TRBJ2-2; D perhaps matches TRBD2 (6 bases). Trimming took off 5 bases at V and 0 bases at J, with 13 bases between the two ends. CDR1 and CDR2 from the germline V gene are MDHEN and SYDVKM. The CDR3 contains 16 residues. CDR3 in DNA: TGTGCCAGCAGTAACCGGAGGGGCCCGAACACCGGGGAGCTGTTTTTT. This codes for CASSNRRGPNTGELFF.

The chain carries TRBV5-1 and TRBJ2-3; 7 bases align to TRBD2. V was pared by 7 bases and J by 0 bases, with 8 bases of the junction left unmatched. Germline-derived CDR1 and CDR2 are SGHRS and YFSETQ. The CDR3 has 15 residues. The CDR3 sequence: CASRSGTQSTDTQYF. In DNA form, the CDR3 reads TGCGCCAGCCGAAGCGGGACCCAGAGCACAGATACGCAGTATTTT.

The V and J genes are TRBV5-1 and TRBJ2-7, with TRBD1 matching 8 bases. There are 14 residues in the CDR3. J gave up 5 bases and V 1 base, and 5 bases lay outside the gene matches. Germline loops: CDR1 SGHRS, CDR2 YFSETQ. CDR3 bases: TGCGCCAGCAGCTTGAGTCCAGGGGGCGACGAGCAGTACTTC. Protein product: CASSLSPGGDEQYF.

The chain combines TRBV19 with TRBJ2-5, with TRBD2 matching 12 bases. The length of the CDR3 is 15 residues. The V segment lost 7 bases and the J segment 9 bases; nucleotides outside the gene matches: 12. Germline loops: CDR1 LNHDA, CDR2 SQIVND (reference sequence). The CDR3 sequence: CASTRTSGALAAQYF. For the CDR3, the DNA is TGTGCCAGTACCAGGACTAGCGGGGCCCTGGCGGCCCAGTACTTC.

In its sample, this clone was seen once. V and J are TRBV19 and TRBJ1-1; D uncertain. This CDR3 spans 14 amino acids. The V end lost 5 bases, the J end lost 0 bases, and 10 bases lay between the germline ends. CDR1 is LNHDA and CDR2 is SQIVND in the germline V gene (reference sequence). The CDR3 spells CASSYRNMNTEAFF. In DNA, the CDR3 is TGTGCCAGTAGTTACAGAAACATGAACACTGAAGCTTTCTTT.

V is TRBV10-3 and J is TRBJ1-5; TRBD1 matches 8 bases. This CDR3 has 14 amino acids. After removal of 6 bases from V and 4 bases from J, the junction contained 5 bases not matched to a gene. Germline CDR1 is ENHRY and CDR2 is SYGVKD. CDR3 sequence reads: CAISRTGTNQPQHF. For the CDR3, the DNA is TGTGCCATCAGCCGGACAGGGACAAATCAGCCCCAGCATTTT.

The chain employs TRBV27 and TRBJ2-2, with 7 bases matching TRBD1. Germline V CDR1 and CDR2: MNHEY, SMNVEV (reference sequence). The CDR3 runs to 16 residues. V lost 6 bases, J lost 4 bases, and 11 bases stayed unmatched. The CDR3 DNA is TGTGCCAGCAGCCGTGACAGGGTCCCAAGCACCGGGGAGCTGTTTTTT. Amino acid sequence: CASSRDRVPSTGELFF.

The chain combines TRBV7-8 with TRBJ1-3; TRBD1 agrees at 9 bases. The V and J ends lost 5 bases and 4 bases, in that order; junction bases with no gene match: 6. The CDR3 runs 15 residues. Germline CDR1 SGHVS, CDR2 FQNEAQ. CDR3 in DNA: TGTGCCAGCAGCAACTACAGGGGGCGAGGAAACACCATATATTTT. This codes for CASSNYRGRGNTIYF.

The rearrangement joins TRBV19 to TRBJ1-2; possible D gene TRBD1, 5 bases. Trimming left V 1 base short and J 4 bases short, with 7 bases between. The CDR3 has 13 amino acids. Germline V gives CDR1 LNHDA, CDR2 SQIVND (reference sequence). CDR3 DNA sequence: TGTGCCAGTAGTATAGTCCAGGGCTATGGCTACACCTTC. Translating it yields CASSIVQGYGYTF. The entire variable domain, with the rest obtained from reference TRBV19 and TRBJ1-2, is as follows: DGGITQSPKYLFRKEGQNVTLSCEQNLNHDAMYWYRQDPGQGLRLIYYSQIVNDFQKGDIAEGYSVSREKKESFPLTVTSAQKNPTAFYLCASSIVQGYGYTFGSGTRLTVV.

The chain employs TRBV18 and TRBJ2-5, with D possibly matching TRBD2 (5 bases). The DNA end is more similar to TRBJ2-7, so the J call may be wrong. CDR1 KGHSH and CDR2 LQKENI come from the germline V gene. The CDR3 is made up of 12 amino acids. The CDR3 bases are TGTGCCAGCTCACCCGGGGATCCCGAGCAGTACTTC. Protein sequence: CASSPGDPEQYF.

The J gene is TRBJ2-1, the V gene TRBV2, with a weak D call TRBD2 (6 bases). This CDR3 has 15 residues. Germline V gene data show CDR1 as SNHLY and CDR2 as FYNNEI. Trimming stripped 1 base from V and 3 bases from J, with 10 bases between. The CDR3 DNA follows: TGTGCCAGCAGTGAAGGCGGGGAGTACTACAATGAGCAGTTCTTC. Translating it yields CASSEGGEYYNEQFF.

The CDR3 DNA is TGTGCCAGCAGTGAGGCTAGCGGGGGTAGGAATACGCAGTATTTT. This codes for CASSEASGGRNTQYF. The J gene is TRBJ2-3, the V gene TRBV2; 10 bases map to TRBD2. Trimming took 3 bases from V and 7 from J; bases not matched to a gene: 7. This CDR3 has 15 amino acids. Germline V lookup: CDR1 SNHLY, CDR2 FYNNEI.

This clone was seen a handful of times. V and J are TRBV19 and TRBJ2-7; D possibly uses TRBD1 or TRBD2 (10 bases each). V was pared by 10 bases and J by 10 bases, with 38 bases between. The CDR3 extends over 18 amino acids. CDR1 and CDR2 from the germline V gene are LNHDA and SQIVND (reference sequence). The CDR3 sequence: CAIQGDRGFPSGSPNQYF. The CDR3 DNA follows: TGTGCCATACAGGGGGACAGGGGTTTTCCTAGCGGGAGCCCCAATCAGTACTTC. The whole variable domain, remainder taken from reference TRBV19 and TRBJ2-7, is DGGITQSPKYLFRKEGQNVTLSCEQNLNHDAMYWYRQDPGQGLRLIYYSQIVNDFQKGDIAEGYSVSREKKESFPLTVTSAQKNPTAFYLCAIQGDRGFPSGSPNQYFGPGTRLTVT.

The rearrangement links TRBV6-5 to TRBJ1-2; 7 bases align to TRBD1. The ends lost 6 bases at V and 4 bases at J; junction bases unmatched: 5. The CDR3 runs 13 residues. CDR1 and CDR2 from the germline V gene are MNHEY and SVGAGI. The CDR3 reads CASSRDRAYGYTF. CDR3 nucleotide sequence: TGTGCCAGCAGCCGTGACAGGGCCTATGGCTACACCTTC.

The J gene is TRBJ2-5, the V gene TRBV5-4, with unresolved D. Germline loops: CDR1 SGHNT, CDR2 YYREEE (reference sequence). The CDR3 has 13 amino acids. Trimming took 0 bases from V and 5 from J, leaving 8 bases between them. CDR3 in amino acids: CASSLAAQETQYF. CDR3 nucleotide sequence: TGTGCCAGCAGCTTGGCAGCACAGGAGACCCAGTACTTC. The entire variable domain, with the rest obtained from reference TRBV5-4 and TRBJ2-5, is as follows: ETGVTQSPTHLIKTRGQQVTLRCSSQSGHNTVSWYQQALGQGPQFIFQYYREEENGRGNFPPRFSGLQFPNYSSELNVNALELDDSALYLCASSLAAQETQYFGPGTRLLVL.

This chain joins TRBV5-5 and TRBJ2-7; possible D gene TRBD1, 5 bases. The CDR3 extends over 13 amino acids. Germline V gene sequence: CDR1 SGHKS, CDR2 YYEKEE (reference sequence). With 7 bases removed from V and 2 bases from J, the gap between germline ends came to 13 bases. The CDR3 reads CASVMGQTYEQYF. The CDR3 DNA reads as TGTGCCAGCGTGATGGGGCAGACCTACGAGCAGTACTTC.